The rows below give T cell receptor beta chains drawn from one sample of a study of metastatic and nonmetastatic thyroid tumors. TCRdb ran MiXCR on the PCR reads. The table lists fewer than 100,000 clones, 15% of them singletons. The sample consisted of blood. All receptors derive from a female donor with papillary thyroid cancer or a benign thyroid nodule (not recorded which). Some clones in this sample may be carry-over from other donors' samples. Both conserved end residues are part of each CDR3. D genes are given only for firm matches. Where a row states a size, it is once, few, many or the class of an expanded clone; other rows omit it.

clone size | J gene | V gene | D gene | CDR3 DNA | CDR3 protein
NA | TRBJ2-7 | TRBV6-1 | TRBD1 | TGTGCCAACAGTGAAGCCAAGACAGGGCTATCCTACGAGCAGTACTTC | CANSEAKTGLSYEQYF
many | TRBJ2-3 | TRBV28 | NA | TGTGCCAGCAGTTCTCTCGGGGGAGCTATCGCCACAGATACGCAGTATTTT | CASSSLGGAIATDTQYF
many | TRBJ1-2 | TRBV5-1 | NA | TGCGCCAGCAGCTTGGACGACGGGACCGGGGATGGCTACACCTTC | CASSLDDGTGDGYTF
many | TRBJ1-5 | TRBV20-1 | NA | TGCAGTGCTAGAGACCCTGGGGGGAGTCAGCCCCAGCATTTT | CSARDPGGSQPQHF
many | TRBJ2-5 | TRBV6-9 | NA | TGTGCCAGCAGCAATCTAGCGCGGTTAAAGACCCAGTACTTC | CASSNLARLKTQYF
many | TRBJ2-7 | TRBV2 | NA | TGTGCCAGCAGTGATGGGCAGAGCTACGAGCAGTACTTC | CASSDGQSYEQYF
many | TRBJ1-2 | TRBV29-1 | TRBD1 | TGCAGCGTCGATGGGACAGCCTATGGCTACACCTTC | CSVDGTAYGYTF
many | TRBJ2-1 | TRBV12-3/TRBV12-4 | NA | TGTGCCAGCAGTACCGGGACTGCCAACAATGAGCAGTTCTTC | CASSTGTANNEQFF
many | TRBJ1-6 | TRBV2 | NA | TGTGCCAGCAGTGACCAGGAGTCCCCCTATAATTCACCCCTCCACTTT | CASSDQESPYNSPLHF
many | TRBJ2-1 | TRBV12-3/TRBV12-4 | TRBD1 | TGTGCCAGCAAACTACAGGGGGCAAACTACAATGAGCAGTTCTTC | CASKLQGANYNEQFF
NA | TRBJ2-1 | TRBV6-2/TRBV6-3 | NA | TGTGCCAGCAGTTACAGGGGGATATACTACAATGAGCAGTTCTTC | CASSYRGIYYNEQFF
NA | TRBJ2-1 | TRBV20-1 | TRBD1 | TGCAGTGCTAGAGAGCAGGGGGCGACTCCCAAGCAGTTCTTC | CSAREQGATPKQFF
NA | TRBJ2-7 | TRBV11-2 | TRBD2 | TGTGTCAGCAGCCGTAAACGGCTAGCGGGGGGCCCCTACGAGCAGTACTTC | CVSSRKRLAGGPYEQYF
many | TRBJ2-6 | TRBV28 | NA | TGTGCCAGCACCACACAGGGGCGGGGATGGGCTGGGGCCAACGTCCTGACTTTC | CASTTQGRGWAGANVLTF
few | TRBJ1-6 | TRBV10-3 | NA | TGTGCCATCAGTGAGCAGGACGTTTGGTCACCCATACACTTT | CAISEQDVWSPIHF
many | TRBJ2-3 | TRBV19 | NA | TGTGCCAGTAGTACCCAGGCCGCGGGCCCCACGGATACGCAGTATTTT | CASSTQAAGPTDTQYF
NA | TRBJ2-2 | TRBV5-1 | NA | TGCGCCAGCAGCCAACTAGGGGTGCAAACCGGGGAGCTGTTTTTT | CASSQLGVQTGELFF
many | TRBJ1-6 | TRBV9 | NA | TGTGCCAGCAGCGCCGGCAGCGATAATTCACCCCTCCACTTT | CASSAGSDNSPLHF
many | TRBJ2-7 | TRBV11-2 | NA | TGTGCCAGCAGCGACCACACCAAGTACGAGCAGTACTTC | CASSDHTKYEQYF
many | TRBJ2-3 | TRBV13 | NA | TGTGCCAGCAGCTCCACATACACAGATACGCAGTATTTT | CASSSTYTDTQYF
many | TRBJ2-1 | TRBV5-1 | NA | TGCGCCAGCAGCTTGGCCGGGTTGGGGGGCGAATACAATGAGCAGTTCTTC | CASSLAGLGGEYNEQFF
many | TRBJ1-2 | TRBV30 | NA | TGTGCCTCGGGGTGGGGCTACACCTTC | CASGWGYTF
many | TRBJ2-7 | TRBV7-9 | NA | TGTGCCAGCAGCGCCTGGGACGACTCCTACGAGCAGTACTTC | CASSAWDDSYEQYF
NA | TRBJ2-3 | TRBV4-2 | TRBD2 | TGTGCCAGCACCCACACGGGGGGGGGGCCAGGCACAGATACGCAGTATTTT | CASTHTGGGPGTDTQYF
many | TRBJ2-7 | TRBV7-6 | NA | TGTGCCAGCAGCCGAATAGGTCGGGGGCCCTCACTAGCTTCTTACGAGCAGTACTTC | CASSRIGRGPSLASYEQYF
many | TRBJ1-1 | TRBV25-1 | NA | TGTGCCAGCAGTGCCAATGGGGGGGGACACTCTGAAGCTTTCTTT | CASSANGGGHSEAFF
many | TRBJ1-1 | TRBV28 | NA | TGTGCCAGCAGTTCCGCAACTATGAACACTGAAGCTTTCTTT | CASSSATMNTEAFF
many | TRBJ1-2 | TRBV9 | TRBD1 | TGTGCCAGCAGCACTCGGGACAGGGATAGCTATGGCTACACCTTC | CASSTRDRDSYGYTF
few | TRBJ1-3 | TRBV2 | NA | TGTGCCAGCAGAGAACTGACAGGAAACACCATATATTTT | CASRELTGNTIYF
many | TRBJ1-1 | TRBV20-1 | NA | TGCAGTGCTTTTGGGGGGTACCCGAACACTGAAGCTTTCTTT | CSAFGGYPNTEAFF
few | TRBJ2-7 | TRBV27 | NA | TGTGCCAGCATTTTACGACAGCTCTACGAGCAGTACTTC | CASILRQLYEQYF
few | TRBJ2-7 | TRBV11-1 | TRBD2 | TGTGCCAGCAGTACGATATTGGCATCTAGCGGGAAAGTCGAGCAGTACTTC | CASSTILASSGKVEQYF
many | TRBJ2-2 | TRBV9 | TRBD2 | TGTGCCAGCAGCGTAGGGGAGGGGTTCGCCGGGGAGCTGTTTTTT | CASSVGEGFAGELFF
NA | TRBJ1-5 | TRBV20-1 | NA | TGCAGTGCTAGTCCTCAGGGGCATCAGCCCCAGCATTTT | CSASPQGHQPQHF
once | TRBJ2-1 | TRBV3-1 | TRBD2 | TGTGCCAGCATCCAAGATCGGGCGGGGGGCCTATCCTCCTACAATGAGCAGTTCTTC | CASIQDRAGGLSSYNEQFF
many | TRBJ2-5 | TRBV11-2 | NA | TGTGCCAGCAGCTCCAGGGGGGAATCCCAAGAGACCCAGTACTTC | CASSSRGESQETQYF
few | TRBJ1-1 | TRBV19 | NA | TGTGCCAGTATCCACGGGGGGAACACTGAAGCTTTCTTT | CASIHGGNTEAFF
NA | TRBJ2-7 | TRBV2 | NA | TGTGCCAGCAGTTTTGGACTCTACGAGCAGTACTTC | CASSFGLYEQYF
few | TRBJ2-2 | TRBV4-1 | TRBD1 | TGCGCCAGCAGCCAGCCCTCCCAGGGGGCGGAAACCGGGGAGCTGTTTTTT | CASSQPSQGAETGELFF
many | TRBJ1-5 | TRBV20-1 | TRBD1 | TGCAGTGCTACAGAGGACAGGTTAATCAGCCCCCAGCATTTT | CSATEDRLISPQHF
many | TRBJ1-2 | TRBV2 | NA | TGTGCCAGCAGTCTTTCGTCCGCCTCGGGGAACTATGGCTACACCTTC | CASSLSSASGNYGYTF
many | TRBJ1-1 | TRBV10-3 | TRBD1 | TGTGCCATCAGTGAGTCGGGGGGGGACAGGGAAGCTTTCTTT | CAISESGGDREAFF
many | TRBJ1-1 | TRBV20-1 | NA | TGCAGTGCTATCGTGGATGGTGGGGGAACTGAAGCTTTCTTT | CSAIVDGGGTEAFF